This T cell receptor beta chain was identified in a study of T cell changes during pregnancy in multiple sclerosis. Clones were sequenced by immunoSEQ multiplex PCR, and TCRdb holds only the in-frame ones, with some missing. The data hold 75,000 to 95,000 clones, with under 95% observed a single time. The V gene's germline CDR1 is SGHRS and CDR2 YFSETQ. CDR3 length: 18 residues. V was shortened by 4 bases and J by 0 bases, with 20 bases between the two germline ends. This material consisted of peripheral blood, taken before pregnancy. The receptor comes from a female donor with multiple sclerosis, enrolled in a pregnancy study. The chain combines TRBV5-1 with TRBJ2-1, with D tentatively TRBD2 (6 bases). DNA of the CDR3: TGCGCCAGCAGCCCTCGTTTAATGGCGGGGAGCTCCTACAATGAGCAGTTCTTC. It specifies CASSPRLMAGSSYNEQFF. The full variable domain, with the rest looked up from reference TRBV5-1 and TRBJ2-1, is KAGVTQTPRYLIKTRGQQVTLSCSPISGHRSVSWYQQTPGQGLQFLFEYFSETQRNKGNFPGRFSGRQFSNSRSEMNVSTLELGDSALYLCASSPRLMAGSSYNEQFFGPGTRLTVL.